This TCR beta chain was identified in a study of cytomegalovirus exposure and HLA in healthy donors. V dropped 5 bases and J dropped 1 base, with 13 bases sitting between them. Germline CDR1 SGHVS, CDR2 FQNEAQ. CDR3 length: 15 amino acids. Use of 60 Vbeta and 13 Jbeta primers characterized the PCR. The method was immunoSEQ multiplex PCR; TCRdb's version includes in-frame clones alone and lacks a portion of them. The sample carries 99,000 or so clones, nearly 80% recorded once. The specimen was PBMCs. J is TRBJ2-3 and V is TRBV7-8; tentatively, D is TRBD2 (6 bases). This TCR came from a man in his sixties in good health and CMV-seropositive. In nucleotides, the CDR3 is TGTGCCAGCAGCGGGCGTCCGGGAGGCACAGATACGCAGTATTTT. Translated, it gives CASSGRPGGTDTQYF. Full variable domain (rest looked up from reference TRBV7-8 and TRBJ2-3): GAGVSQSPRYKVAKRGQDVALRCDPISGHVSLFWYQQALGQGPEFLTYFQNEAQLDKSGLPSDRFFAERPEGSVSTLKIQRTQQEDSAVYLCASSGRPGGTDTQYFGPGTRLTVL.